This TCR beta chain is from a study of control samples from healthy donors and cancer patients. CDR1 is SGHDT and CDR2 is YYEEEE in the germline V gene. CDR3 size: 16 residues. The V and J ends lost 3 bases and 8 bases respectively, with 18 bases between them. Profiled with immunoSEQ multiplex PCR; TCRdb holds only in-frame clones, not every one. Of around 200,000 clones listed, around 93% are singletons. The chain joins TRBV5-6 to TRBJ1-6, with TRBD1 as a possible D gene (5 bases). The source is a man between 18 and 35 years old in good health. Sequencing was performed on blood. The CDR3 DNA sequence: TGTGCCAGCAGCTCCGATGCAGGGCAGGTTGATTCACCCCTCCACTTT. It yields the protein CASSSDAGQVDSPLHF.